Listed here are 20 T cell receptor beta chains from one sample, sequenced in a study of T cell responses to AZD1222 COVID-19 vaccine. Clones were read by immunoSEQ multiplex PCR, and TCRdb kept only the in-frame ones, dropping some. In the table there are about 140,000 clones, roughly 90% of which are singletons. The input for sequencing was peripheral blood, taken on day 0 of AZD1222 vaccination. These receptors all come from an adult in good health.

The V call is TRBV30, the J call TRBJ2-7; 10 bases are shared with TRBD2. This CDR3 has 16 residues. Germline CDR1 is GTSNPN and CDR2 is SVGIG (reference sequence). The V gene end was trimmed by 5 bases and the J gene end by 1 base; junction bases not matched to a gene: 11. CDR3 protein: CAWQAGTSDHSYEQYF. In DNA form, the CDR3 reads TGTGCCTGGCAGGCAGGGACTAGCGACCATTCCTACGAGCAGTACTTC.

This chain joins TRBV7-2 and TRBJ2-7; 8 nucleotides match TRBD1. Germline V gives CDR1 SGHTA, CDR2 FQGNSA. The CDR3 consists of 15 residues. V dropped 1 base and J dropped 6; count of bases not matched to a gene: 8. The CDR3 coding sequence is TGTGCCAGCAGCTTAGGATTGGGCAGGGGGCGCGAGCAGTACTTC. Translated, it gives CASSLGLGRGREQYF.

V usage is TRBV9 and J usage is TRBJ1-1; D unclear. This CDR3 region has 15 residues. V lost 0 bases, J lost 3 bases, and 12 bases lay in between. Germline V lookup: CDR1 SGDLS, CDR2 YYNGEE. CDR3 coding DNA: TGTGCCAGCAGCGTAGAGGGTTCTAGTCACACTGAAGCTTTCTTT. Amino acid sequence: CASSVEGSSHTEAFF.

The chain links TRBV3-1 (or the pseudogene TRBV3-2) to TRBJ2-1; D is undetermined. The germline gives CDR1 LGHDT, CDR2 YNNKEL (reference sequence). The CDR3 consists of 12 residues. Trimming pared 1 base from V and 12 bases from J, leaving 10 bases between. DNA for the CDR3: TGTGCCAGCAGCCAAGGTCCGGCGTCGCAGTTCTTC. The encoded protein is CASSQGPASQFF.

The chain recombines TRBV6-5 with TRBJ1-1; D might be TRBD1 (6 bases). V was pared by 6 bases and J by 4 bases, with 15 bases between. The CDR3 covers 14 residues. The V gene's germline CDR1 is MNHEY and CDR2 SVGAGI. In DNA form, the CDR3 reads TGTGCCAGCAGCCGGACAGCCCGGGGCACTGAAGCTTTCTTT. Translating it yields CASSRTARGTEAFF.

The V and J genes are TRBV27 and TRBJ2-2; weak D call: TRBD1 (6 bases). V was pared by 6 bases and J by 4 bases, with 18 bases between. Germline CDR1 and CDR2: MNHEY and SMNVEV (reference sequence). CDR3 length equals 16 residues. The CDR3 bases are TGTGCCAGCAGCCCCGATAAAGACAGGTCCACCGGGGAGCTGTTTTTT. Translating gives CASSPDKDRSTGELFF.

CDR3 amino acids: CASSFGAVELFF. The CDR3, as DNA: TGTGCCAGCAGTTTTGGGGCGGTAGAGCTGTTTTTT. The rearrangement uses TRBV28 and TRBJ2-2; a weak D match, TRBD1 (5 bases). The germline V gene has CDR1 MDHEN and CDR2 SYDVKM. The CDR3 length is 12 residues. Trimming took off 3 bases at V and 11 bases at J, with 10 bases between the two ends. The full variable domain, in which reference TRBV28 and TRBJ2-2 provide the parts outside the CDR3, is DVKVTQSSRYLVKRTGEKVFLECVQDMDHENMFWYRQDPGLGLRLIYFSYDVKMKEKGDIPEGYSVSREKKERFSLILESASTNQTSMYLCASSFGAVELFFGEGSRLTVL.

In its sample, this clone was seen once. The chain links TRBV6-2 or TRBV6-3 to TRBJ2-1; 7 bases line up with TRBD1. The CDR3 runs to 17 residues. Germline loops: CDR1 MNHEY, CDR2 SVGEGT. After removal of 0 bases from V and 4 bases from J, the junction contained 9 bases not matched to a gene. The CDR3 here is CASSYSRDRVKYNEQFF. The CDR3 DNA sequence: TGTGCCAGCAGTTACTCACGCGACAGGGTAAAGTACAATGAGCAGTTCTTC.

The chain recombines TRBV24-1 with TRBJ1-1, with TRBD1 as a possible D gene (6 bases). Between the trimmed V and J ends, which lost 9 bases and 3 bases, there was a span of 10 bases. From germline, CDR1 is KGHDR and CDR2 SFDVKD. This CDR3 is built from 12 residues. CDR3 nucleotides: TGTGCCACCGGGGGGCCGGACACTGAAGCTTTCTTT. Translation: CATGGPDTEAFF.

The chain recombines TRBV6-5 with TRBJ2-7; D uncertain. The germline V gene has CDR1 MNHEY and CDR2 SVGAGI. The CDR3 runs 13 residues. The V end lost 7 bases, the J end lost 3 bases, and 13 bases lay between the germline ends. DNA for the CDR3: TGTGCCAGCACCGAAGGACCGGGCTACGAGCAGTACTTC. Translation: CASTEGPGYEQYF.

The chain joins TRBV13 to TRBJ2-3; 7 bases are shared with TRBD1. The junction had 8 bases not matched to a gene; V was cut back by 0 bases and J by 5 bases. Germline-derived CDR1 and CDR2 are PRHDT and FYEKMQ (reference sequence). The CDR3 loop spans 16 amino acids. CDR3 residues: CASSLGLTGVEDTQYF. The CDR3 DNA is TGTGCCAGCAGCTTAGGCCTAACAGGGGTGGAAGATACGCAGTATTTT.

The chain links TRBV11-2 to TRBJ1-1; D remains ambiguous. The CDR3 extends over 13 amino acids. Trimming stripped 0 bases from V and 4 bases from J, with 6 bases between. In germline, CDR1 is SGHAT, CDR2 FQNNGV. The CDR3 DNA reads TGTGCCAGCAGCTTAGATGGGCTCACTGAAGCTTTCTTT. Amino acid sequence: CASSLDGLTEAFF.

This chain joins TRBV12-3 or TRBV12-4 and TRBJ1-3; D ambiguous. Trimming took off 7 bases at V and 1 base at J, with 5 bases between the two ends. The CDR3 loop spans 12 amino acids. CDR3 region: CASTPSGNTIYF. CDR3 coding DNA: TGTGCCAGCACTCCATCTGGAAACACCATATATTTT.

The rearrangement joins TRBV5-1 to TRBJ1-2; D is ambiguous. V was shortened by 4 bases and J by 1 base, with 5 bases between the two germline ends. CDR3 size: 12 residues. The germline V gene has CDR1 SGHRS and CDR2 YFSETQ. Here the CDR3 reads CASSMDNYGYTF. The CDR3 region has the DNA TGCGCCAGCAGCATGGATAACTATGGCTACACCTTC.

The chain has TRBV5-1 and TRBJ2-7, with 9 bases aligning to TRBD2. The CDR3 is made up of 14 amino acids. Trimming took 6 bases from V and 5 from J; bases not matched to a gene: 9. The germline gives CDR1 SGHRS, CDR2 YFSETQ. The CDR3: CASTAGGLSHEQYF. The CDR3, as DNA: TGCGCCAGCACAGCGGGAGGTTTGAGCCACGAGCAGTACTTC.

The CDR3 bases are TGTGCCAGCATCGACCGGGGGGCGGAAGGCTACACCTTC. It is translated as CASIDRGAEGYTF. The chain uses TRBV7-2 and TRBJ1-2; tentative D call: TRBD1 (6 bases). Germline assignment: CDR1 SGHTA and CDR2 FQGNSA. This CDR3 contains 13 residues. The germline V and J ends were trimmed by 7 bases and 8 bases, with 17 bases remaining between them.

This chain connects TRBV30 to TRBJ1-3; D ambiguous. In germline, CDR1 is GTSNPN, CDR2 SVGIG (reference sequence). The V gene lost 4 bases and the J gene lost 2 bases, with 3 bases spanning the gap. This CDR3 contains 11 residues. Written as DNA, the CDR3 is TGTGCCTGGACTGCTGGAAACACCATATATTTT. Its protein is CAWTAGNTIYF.

This chain links TRBV24-1 with TRBJ2-3; possible D gene TRBD1, 7 bases. V shed 7 bases and J shed 5 bases, with 21 bases lying between them. The CDR3 consists of 16 residues. The V gene's germline CDR1 is KGHDR and CDR2 SFDVKD. The CDR3 protein is CATSPVGGGAGDTQYF. The CDR3 DNA is TGTGCCACCAGCCCCGTAGGAGGGGGCGCGGGAGATACGCAGTATTTT.

This clone showed up just once. This sequence joins TRBV11-3 and TRBJ2-2, with D possibly matching TRBD2 (5 bases). V gave up 3 bases and J gave up 5 bases, with 16 bases separating them. The germline V gene has CDR1 SGHNT and CDR2 YENEEA. CDR3 length: 16 amino acids. In nucleotides, the CDR3 is TGTGCCAGCAGCTTGGGTGGGAGAGGACGGACCGGGGAGCTGTTTTTT. Residues: CASSLGGRGRTGELFF.

This clone was observed once. The V call is TRBV30, the J call TRBJ1-1; perhaps TRBD1 as D (6 bases). The V end was cut by 6 bases, the J end by 6 bases, with 14 bases between. CDR1 is GTSNPN and CDR2 is SVGIG in the germline V gene (reference sequence). This CDR3 has 12 amino acids. The CDR3, as DNA: TGTGCCTGTATTTCGGGGGGCCCTGAAGCTTTCTTT. Protein product: CACISGGPEAFF.